The 21 T cell receptor beta chains below were found in one sample sequenced in a study of Ad26.COV2.S vaccination and SARS-CoV-2 variants. Sequencing used immunoSEQ multiplex PCR; TCRdb keeps in-frame clones, though not all of them. Among about 440,000 clones listed, roughly nine tenths were seen once. Treatment here: 15 to 20 received Ad26.COV2.S at low or high dose, single or two shots; five or six received placebo; per-sample allocation not given. Collection of the samples took place on day 63 after the first injection of vaccine or placebo. The sequenced sample was peripheral blood, obtained in a trial of Ad26.COV2.S vaccine versus placebo. These receptors all come from a person aged 18-60 years who received the Ad26.COV2.S COVID-19 vaccine or a placebo.

The chain joins TRBV15 to TRBJ2-1; D possibly uses TRBD1 or TRBD2 (5 bases each). In germline, CDR1 is LNHNV, CDR2 YYDKDF (reference sequence). With 4 bases removed from V and 7 bases from J, the gap between germline ends came to 17 bases. This CDR3 has 15 amino acids. The CDR3 DNA sequence: TGTGCCACCAGCACCGGGACCGGACCTCATAATGAGCAGTTCTTC. It yields the protein CATSTGTGPHNEQFF.

The chain carries TRBV2 and TRBJ2-7; the match to TRBD1 covers 9 bases. J gave up 4 bases and V 4 bases, and 5 bases lay outside the gene matches. CDR3 length: 14 amino acids. Germline CDR1 is SNHLY and CDR2 is FYNNEI. CDR3 loop: CASSAETGGYEQYF. In nucleotides, the CDR3 is TGTGCCAGCAGTGCGGAGACAGGGGGGTACGAGCAGTACTTC.

This chain connects TRBV9 to TRBJ2-6, with D perhaps matching TRBD1 (6 bases). The CDR3 has 15 amino acids. V lost 3 bases and J 4 bases, leaving 11 bases between the germline ends. Germline-derived CDR1 and CDR2 are SGDLS and YYNGEE. CDR3 region: CASSAGTLGANVLTF. The CDR3 bases are TGTGCCAGCAGCGCGGGGACATTGGGGGCCAACGTCCTGACTTTC.

V usage is TRBV7-2 and J usage is TRBJ2-4; unclear D gene. V was pared by 0 bases and J by 7 bases, with 13 bases between. The CDR3 spans 15 residues. Germline CDR1 is SGHTA and CDR2 is FQGNSA. The CDR3 DNA is TGTGCCAGCAGCTTAGCGCCGGCCGCCGGGAACATTCAGTACTTC. Translating gives CASSLAPAAGNIQYF. The complete variable domain, with remaining parts taken from reference TRBV7-2 and TRBJ2-4, reads GAGVSQSPSNKVTEKGKDVELRCDPISGHTALYWYRQSLGQGLEFLIYFQGNSAPDKSGLPSDRFSAERTGGSVSTLTIQRTQQEDSAVYLCASSLAPAAGNIQYFGAGTRLSVL.

A remark on this clone: One junction end does not reproduce the germline sequence, and a read error may be involved. The chain couples TRBV7-7 to TRBJ2-3; the D gene is possibly TRBD2 (6 bases). The germline CDR1 and CDR2 sequences are SSHAT and FNYEAQ (reference sequence). The CDR3 is 15 residues long. The CDR3 loop reads CASSLGGPSTDTQYF. As DNA, the CDR3 is TGTGCTAGCAGCCTGGGGGGACCTAGCACAGATACGCAGTATTTT.

The gene calls are TRBV7-9 and TRBJ2-5; 9 bases fit TRBD1. Germline CDR1 and CDR2: SEHNR and FQNEAQ (reference sequence). The CDR3 is made up of 11 amino acids. V was pared by 1 base and J by 13 bases, with 1 base of the junction left unmatched. The CDR3 reads CASSLEGQGYF. The CDR3, as DNA: TGTGCCAGCAGCTTAGAGGGACAGGGGTACTTC.

The CDR3 DNA reads as TGTGCCAGCAGCCCTGCCGGAAGCTACGAGCAGTACTTC. Amino acid sequence: CASSPAGSYEQYF. The chain joins TRBV7-8 to TRBJ2-7, with D unclear. The CDR3 runs to 13 residues. Germline V lookup: CDR1 SGHVS, CDR2 FQNEAQ. The germline V and J ends were trimmed by 5 bases and 3 bases, with 11 bases remaining between them.

The rearrangement joins TRBV5-4 to TRBJ2-1; perhaps TRBD1 as D (5 bases). This CDR3 is 14 amino acids long. Trimming removed 1 base at V and 4 bases at J, with 9 bases between. CDR1 SGHNT and CDR2 YYREEE come from the germline V gene (reference sequence). As DNA, the CDR3 is TGTGCCAGCAGCTTGCTAGACAGATACAATGAGCAGTTCTTC. Translating it yields CASSLLDRYNEQFF.

In this sample, this clone turned up a few times. The chain uses TRBV5-1 and TRBJ2-7, with a weak D call TRBD2 (6 bases). V was clipped by 7 bases and J by 1 base, with 18 bases between them. This CDR3 contains 15 residues. Germline-derived CDR1 and CDR2 are SGHRS and YFSETQ. The CDR3 loop reads CASSLLGSGSYEQYF. CDR3 in DNA: TGCGCCAGCTCTCTCCTCGGGAGTGGGTCCTACGAGCAGTACTTC. The whole variable domain, filled in from reference TRBV5-1 and TRBJ2-7, reads KAGVTQTPRYLIKTRGQQVTLSCSPISGHRSVSWYQQTPGQGLQFLFEYFSETQRNKGNFPGRFSGRQFSNSRSEMNVSTLELGDSALYLCASSLLGSGSYEQYFGPGTRLTVT.

The chain is built from TRBV7-9 and TRBJ2-5, with a tentative D call TRBD2 (6 bases). Germline V lookup: CDR1 SEHNR, CDR2 FQNEAQ (reference sequence). Trimming pared 5 bases from V and 5 bases from J, leaving 15 bases between. The CDR3 runs to 14 residues. The CDR3 region has the DNA TGTGCCAGCAGCCGGATGGCACGGGAGGAGACCCAGTACTTC. Its protein is CASSRMAREETQYF.

V usage is TRBV7-8 and J usage is TRBJ2-7, with 7 nucleotides matching TRBD1. With V trimmed by 5 bases and J by 4 bases, 11 bases remained unmatched. Looked up from germline, CDR1 is SGHVS and CDR2 is FQNEAQ. This CDR3 spans 15 amino acids. This CDR3 is CASSILPGQSYEQYF. CDR3 DNA: TGTGCCAGCAGCATTCTCCCGGGACAGAGTTACGAGCAGTACTTC.

This clone appeared once. J is TRBJ1-4 and V is TRBV4-1; no clear D. The CDR3 is 15 residues long. Germline CDR1 reads MGHRA; CDR2 reads YSYEKL. V shed 0 bases and J shed 7 bases, with 12 bases lying between them. DNA of the CDR3: TGCGCCAGCAGCCAAGAGGGGTGGGAAGGTGAAAAACTGTTTTTT. Residues: CASSQEGWEGEKLFF.

The genes are TRBV3-1 (or the pseudogene TRBV3-2) and TRBJ2-1; the D gene is possibly TRBD1 (5 bases). Germline V gene data show CDR1 as LGHDT and CDR2 as YNNKEL (reference sequence). This CDR3 spans 13 amino acids. V dropped 4 bases and J dropped 5 bases, with 9 bases sitting between them. The CDR3 nucleotides are TGTGCCAGCAGCCGACAGCTGAACAATGAGCAGTTCTTC. Translating it yields CASSRQLNNEQFF.

The chain employs TRBV30 and TRBJ1-5; tentatively, D is TRBD1 (6 bases). Germline V gives CDR1 GTSNPN, CDR2 SVGIG (reference sequence). The V end lost 0 bases, the J end lost 7 bases, and 10 bases lay between the germline ends. The CDR3 loop spans 13 amino acids. This CDR3 reads CAWSVGGIQPQHF. The CDR3, as DNA: TGTGCCTGGAGTGTAGGGGGGATCCAGCCCCAGCATTTT.

V usage is TRBV6-5 and J usage is TRBJ1-3; weak D call: TRBD1 (6 bases). Looked up from germline, CDR1 is MNHEY and CDR2 is SVGAGI. Trimming removed 6 bases from V and 2 bases from J, with 11 bases in between. CDR3 length: 14 amino acids. CDR3 in DNA: TGTGCCAGCAGGTCAGGGGATCCTGGAAACACCATATATTTT. Its protein is CASRSGDPGNTIYF.

The chain carries TRBV5-4 and TRBJ1-2; D not certain. The CDR3 contains 14 residues. CDR1 and CDR2 (germline): SGHNT, YYREEE (reference sequence). V lost 0 bases to trimming and J lost 4 bases, with 10 bases between them. The CDR3 DNA is TGTGCCAGCAGCTTGGAGTCCGGGAGCTATGGCTACACCTTC. Amino acid sequence: CASSLESGSYGYTF.

This clone has more than one count but fewer than ten. CDR3 coding DNA: TGTGCCAGCAGGAAGGCTCGGGAGCAGTTCTTC. It yields the protein CASRKAREQFF. The chain recombines TRBV14 with TRBJ2-1; D uncertain. Trimming left V 6 bases short and J 10 bases short, with 10 bases between. Germline values: CDR1 SGHDN, CDR2 FVKESK. CDR3 length: 11 residues.

The chain links TRBV21-1 to TRBJ2-7; TRBD2 is taken as the D call from the table, unchecked against the DNA. TRBV21-1 is assigned pseudogene status. The CDR3 covers 14 residues. CDR3 loop: CASEERVMVYEQYF. The CDR3 DNA reads TGTGCCAGCGAGGAACGGGTTATGGTCTACGAGCAGTACTTC.

V is TRBV5-4 and J is TRBJ2-1; the match to TRBD2 covers 11 bases. After removal of 4 bases from V and 6 bases from J, the junction contained 6 bases not matched to a gene. The CDR3 extends over 15 amino acids. In germline, CDR1 is SGHNT, CDR2 YYREEE (reference sequence). The CDR3 DNA sequence: TGTGCCAGCAGCCCGGGACTAGCGGAGACCAATGAGCAGTTCTTC. Encoded protein: CASSPGLAETNEQFF. Full variable domain (remainder filled in from reference TRBV5-4 and TRBJ2-1): ETGVTQSPTHLIKTRGQQVTLRCSSQSGHNTVSWYQQALGQGPQFIFQYYREEENGRGNFPPRFSGLQFPNYSSELNVNALELDDSALYLCASSPGLAETNEQFFGPGTRLTVL.

This clone was found once. The rearrangement joins TRBV4-3 to TRBJ2-3, with 16 nucleotides matching TRBD2. The CDR3 totals 20 residues. CDR1 and CDR2 from the germline V gene are LGHNA and YSLEER. V was clipped by 3 bases and J by 3 bases; unmatched bases: 12. The CDR3 bases are TGCGCCAGCAGCCAGGGACTAGCGGGAGGGCCGGTCTTAGAGACAGATACGCAGTATTTT. Translating it yields CASSQGLAGGPVLETDTQYF.

The gene calls are TRBV7-8 and TRBJ2-2; D is undetermined. The CDR3 has 15 amino acids. Trimming removed 4 bases at V and 4 bases at J, with 13 bases between. Germline V gene lookup returns CDR1 SGHVS and CDR2 FQNEAQ. The chain's CDR3 is CASSSAPGVTGELFF. CDR3 coding DNA: TGTGCCAGCAGCTCAGCTCCCGGCGTCACCGGGGAGCTGTTTTTT.